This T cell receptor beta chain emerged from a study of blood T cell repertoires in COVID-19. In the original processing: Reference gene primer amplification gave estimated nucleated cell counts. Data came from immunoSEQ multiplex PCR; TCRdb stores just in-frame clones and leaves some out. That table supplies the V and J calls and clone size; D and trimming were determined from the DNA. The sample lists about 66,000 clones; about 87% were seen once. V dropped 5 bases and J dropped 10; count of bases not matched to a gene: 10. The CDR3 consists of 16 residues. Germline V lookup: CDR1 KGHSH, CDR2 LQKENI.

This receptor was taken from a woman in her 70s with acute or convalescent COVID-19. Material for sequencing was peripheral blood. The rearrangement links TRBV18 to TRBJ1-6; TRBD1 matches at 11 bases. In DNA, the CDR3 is TGTGCCAGCTCAAGACTTGGACAGGGGGCAGACTCACCCCTCCACTTT. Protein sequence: CASSRLGQGADSPLHF.